This T cell receptor beta chain emerged from a study of human T cells and chemical hapten exposure. On the study more broadly: Sensitization involved placing 2% DPC onto a 2 cm by 2 cm region of upper inner arm skin.

This clonotype was detected a few times. A single record per CDR3 protein comes from TCRdb applying MiXCR to the RACE reads. The sample carries 150,000 to 200,000 distinct CDR3 sequences, roughly 30% recorded once. Germline assignment: CDR1 DFQATT and CDR2 SNEGSKA (reference sequence). Trimming pared 6 bases from V and 3 bases from J, leaving 17 bases between. The CDR3 spans 14 residues. Noted time point: pre-sensitization, week 0. As to treatment: therapeutic diphenylcyclopropenone sensitization with weekly scalp DPC. The sequencing here drew on whole blood, taken in connection with sensitization to the hapten diphenylcyclopropenone (DPC). The receptor was isolated from a woman in her twenties or thirties with alopecia areata. Some clones in this sample may be carry-over from other donors' samples. V gene TRBV20-1 combines with J gene TRBJ1-1; tentative D call: TRBD1 (6 bases). CDR3 protein: CSADEGPGDTEAFF. CDR3 DNA: TGCAGTGCGGATGAAGGTCCAGGGGACACTGAAGCTTTCTTT.